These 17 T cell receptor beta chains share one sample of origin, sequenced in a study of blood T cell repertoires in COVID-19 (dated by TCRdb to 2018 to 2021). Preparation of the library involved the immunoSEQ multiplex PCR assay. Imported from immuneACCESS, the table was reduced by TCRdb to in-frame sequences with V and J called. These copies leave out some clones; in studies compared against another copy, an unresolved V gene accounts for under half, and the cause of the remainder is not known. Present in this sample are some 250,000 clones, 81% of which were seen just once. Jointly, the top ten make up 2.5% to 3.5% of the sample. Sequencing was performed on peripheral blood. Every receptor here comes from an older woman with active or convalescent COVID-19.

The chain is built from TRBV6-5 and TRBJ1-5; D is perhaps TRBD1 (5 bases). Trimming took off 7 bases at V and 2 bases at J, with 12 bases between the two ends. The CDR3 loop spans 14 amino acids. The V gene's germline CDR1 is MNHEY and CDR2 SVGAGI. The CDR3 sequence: CASKGVGGNQPQHF. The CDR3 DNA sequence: TGTGCCAGCAAAGGGGTCGGAGGCAATCAGCCCCAGCATTTT.

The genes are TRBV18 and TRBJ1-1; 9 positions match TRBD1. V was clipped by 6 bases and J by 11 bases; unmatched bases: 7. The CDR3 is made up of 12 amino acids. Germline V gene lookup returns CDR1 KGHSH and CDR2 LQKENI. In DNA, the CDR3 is TGTGCCAGCTCTTCCACTGACAGGGGGGCTTTCTTT. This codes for CASSSTDRGAFF. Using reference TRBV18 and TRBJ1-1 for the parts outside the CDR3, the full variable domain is NAGVMQNPRHLVRRRGQEARLRCSPMKGHSHVYWYRQLPEEGLKFMVYLQKENIIDESGMPKERFSAEFPKEGPSILRIQQVVRGDSAAYFCASSSTDRGAFFGQGTRLTVV.

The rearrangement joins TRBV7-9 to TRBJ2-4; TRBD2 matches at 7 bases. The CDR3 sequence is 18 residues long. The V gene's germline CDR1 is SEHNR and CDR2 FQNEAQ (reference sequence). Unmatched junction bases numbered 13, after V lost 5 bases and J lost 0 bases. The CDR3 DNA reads TGTGCCAGCAGCACTAGCGATTTAGGGGATATAGCCAAAAACATTCAGTACTTC. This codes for CASSTSDLGDIAKNIQYF.

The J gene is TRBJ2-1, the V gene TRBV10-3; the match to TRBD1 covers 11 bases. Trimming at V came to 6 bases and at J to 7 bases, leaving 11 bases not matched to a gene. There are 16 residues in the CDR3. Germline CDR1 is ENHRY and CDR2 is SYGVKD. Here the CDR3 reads CAISHPPGQGENEQFF. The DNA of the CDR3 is TGTGCCATCAGCCACCCTCCGGGACAGGGGGAGAATGAGCAGTTCTTC.

CDR3 coding DNA: TGTGCCAGCAGCTCGGCTAGCGGGGGACATTACTACAATGAGCAGTTCTTC. It yields the protein CASSSASGGHYYNEQFF. The V call is TRBV3-1 (or the pseudogene TRBV3-2), the J call TRBJ2-1, with 10 bases that match TRBD2. Germline lookup yields CDR1 LGHDT and CDR2 YNNKEL (reference sequence). CDR3 size: 17 residues. The trim removed 5 bases at V and 3 bases at J, leaving 10 bases unmatched.

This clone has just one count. CDR3 in amino acids: CASSPQGNTGELFF. The CDR3 DNA is TGTGCCAGCAGCCCACAGGGGAACACCGGGGAGCTGTTTTTT. This chain connects TRBV7-3 to TRBJ2-2; maybe TRBD1 (6 bases). In germline, CDR1 is SGHTA, CDR2 FQGTGA. The CDR3 contains 14 residues. V was trimmed by 5 bases and J by 1 base, leaving 8 bases between them.

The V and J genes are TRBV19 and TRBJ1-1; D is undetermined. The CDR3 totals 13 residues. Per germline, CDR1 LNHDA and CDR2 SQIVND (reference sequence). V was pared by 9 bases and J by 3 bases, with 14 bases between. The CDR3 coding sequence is TGTGCCAGCGCTAAGGAGCCTCACACTGAAGCTTTCTTT. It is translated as CASAKEPHTEAFF.

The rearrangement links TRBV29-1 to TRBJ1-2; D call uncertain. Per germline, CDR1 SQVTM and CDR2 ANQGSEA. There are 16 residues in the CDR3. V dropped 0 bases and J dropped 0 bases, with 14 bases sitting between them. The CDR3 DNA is TGCAGCGTTGAAGATGAGGTGGTCGGTCCTAACTATGGCTACACCTTC. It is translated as CSVEDEVVGPNYGYTF.

The CDR3 protein is CASSLEQNYGYTF. DNA of the CDR3: TGTGCCAGCAGCTTGGAGCAGAACTATGGCTACACCTTC. The chain is built from TRBV7-9 and TRBJ1-2; D not certain. Germline V gene data show CDR1 as SEHNR and CDR2 as FQNEAQ (reference sequence). CDR3 length: 13 amino acids. V lost 3 bases and J lost 2, with 7 bases in between.

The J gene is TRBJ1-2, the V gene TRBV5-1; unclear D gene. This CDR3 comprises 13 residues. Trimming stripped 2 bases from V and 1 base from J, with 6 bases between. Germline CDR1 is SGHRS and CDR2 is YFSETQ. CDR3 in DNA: TGCGCCAGCAGCTTCCTACTTAACTATGGCTACACCTTC. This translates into CASSFLLNYGYTF.

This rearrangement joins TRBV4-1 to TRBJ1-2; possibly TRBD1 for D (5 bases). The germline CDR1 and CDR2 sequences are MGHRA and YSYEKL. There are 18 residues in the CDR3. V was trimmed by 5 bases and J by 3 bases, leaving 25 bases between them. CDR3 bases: TGCGCCAGCAGCGCTCATACCGGCTCGGGACTGAAATACTATGGCTACACCTTC. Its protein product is CASSAHTGSGLKYYGYTF.

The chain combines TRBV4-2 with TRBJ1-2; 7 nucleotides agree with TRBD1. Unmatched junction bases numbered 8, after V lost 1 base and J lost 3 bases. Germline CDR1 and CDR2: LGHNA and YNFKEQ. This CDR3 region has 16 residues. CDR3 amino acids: CASSQVRPTGDYGYTF. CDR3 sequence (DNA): TGTGCCAGCAGCCAAGTGAGGCCAACAGGGGACTATGGCTACACCTTC.

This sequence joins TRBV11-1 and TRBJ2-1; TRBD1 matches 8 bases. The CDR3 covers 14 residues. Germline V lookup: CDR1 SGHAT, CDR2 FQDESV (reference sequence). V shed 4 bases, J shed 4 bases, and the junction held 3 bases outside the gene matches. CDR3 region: CASSWRTGYNEQFF. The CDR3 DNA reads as TGTGCCAGCAGCTGGAGGACAGGGTACAATGAGCAGTTCTTC.

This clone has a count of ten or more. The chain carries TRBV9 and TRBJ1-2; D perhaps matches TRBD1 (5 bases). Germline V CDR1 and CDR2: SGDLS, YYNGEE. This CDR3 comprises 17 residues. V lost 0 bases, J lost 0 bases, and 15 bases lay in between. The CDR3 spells CASSVGWVGASNYGYTF. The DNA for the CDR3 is TGTGCCAGCAGCGTAGGCTGGGTAGGGGCCTCTAACTATGGCTACACCTTC.

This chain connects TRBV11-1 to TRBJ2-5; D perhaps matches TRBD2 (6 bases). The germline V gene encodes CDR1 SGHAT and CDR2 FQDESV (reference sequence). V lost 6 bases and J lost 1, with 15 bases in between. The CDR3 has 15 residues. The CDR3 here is CASRTLMGGQETQYF. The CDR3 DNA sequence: TGTGCCAGCAGGACTCTGATGGGGGGCCAAGAGACCCAGTACTTC.

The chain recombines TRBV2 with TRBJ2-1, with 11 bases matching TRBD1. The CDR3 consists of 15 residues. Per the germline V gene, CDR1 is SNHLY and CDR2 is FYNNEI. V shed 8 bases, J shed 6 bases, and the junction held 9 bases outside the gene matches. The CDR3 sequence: CASLYRDRGFNEQFF. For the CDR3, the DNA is TGTGCCAGCCTCTATAGGGACAGGGGGTTCAATGAGCAGTTCTTC.

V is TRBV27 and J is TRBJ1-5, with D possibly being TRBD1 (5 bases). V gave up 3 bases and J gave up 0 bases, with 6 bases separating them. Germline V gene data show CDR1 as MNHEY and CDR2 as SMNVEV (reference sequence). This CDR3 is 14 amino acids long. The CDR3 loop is CASSFGGSNQPQHF. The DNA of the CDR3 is TGTGCCAGCAGTTTCGGGGGTAGCAATCAGCCCCAGCATTTT.